A single sample gave rise to the 9 T cell receptor beta chains below, sequenced in a study of control samples from healthy donors and cancer patients. This table comes from immunoSEQ multiplex PCR, and its TCRdb copy is limited to in-frame clones, with some not included. The sample yields 85,000 to 95,000 clones, approximately 82% seen once. Sequencing input: blood. Receptors originate from a woman aged 55-69 years in good health.

The chain recombines TRBV6-5 with TRBJ1-6, with 7 bases lining up with TRBD1. J was trimmed by 10 bases and V by 6 bases; bases with no gene match: 9. Germline lookup yields CDR1 MNHEY and CDR2 SVGAGI. CDR3 length: 14 residues. CDR3 nucleotide sequence: TGTGCCAGCAGCTCCAGACAGGGATACTCACCCCTCCACTTT. Its protein is CASSSRQGYSPLHF.

This clone has only one observation. The rearrangement links TRBV5-1 to TRBJ1-5, with TRBD1 as a possible D gene (5 bases). The germline V and J ends were trimmed by 0 bases and 3 bases, with 10 bases remaining between them. CDR1 SGHRS and CDR2 YFSETQ come from the germline V gene. CDR3 size: 15 residues. CDR3 sequence: CASSLGSGHNQPQHF. CDR3 nucleotide sequence: TGCGCCAGCAGCTTGGGGTCAGGGCACAATCAGCCCCAGCATTTT.

This clone appeared a single time. This chain uses TRBV6-6 with TRBJ2-5; 11 bases map to TRBD2. This CDR3 is built from 15 residues. Germline V gives CDR1 MNHNY, CDR2 SVGAGI (reference sequence). J gave up 1 base and V 8 bases, and 6 bases lay outside the gene matches. The CDR3 DNA reads TGTGCCAGCCTTTTTAGCGGGGGGGGCCAAGAGACCCAGTACTTC. Translation: CASLFSGGGQETQYF.

The rearrangement joins TRBV18 to TRBJ1-2, with D tentatively TRBD1 (5 bases). Trimming left V 5 bases short and J 4 bases short, with 14 bases between. The length of the CDR3 is 14 residues. CDR1 is KGHSH and CDR2 is LQKENI in the germline V gene. The DNA of the CDR3 is TGTGCCAGCTCAAAGGATTCGGGGCCCTATGGCTACACCTTC. Amino acid sequence: CASSKDSGPYGYTF.

This clone was observed a handful of times. The V call is TRBV4-3, the J call TRBJ2-5; D possibly corresponds to TRBD2 (5 bases). The V and J ends lost 3 bases and 3 bases respectively, with 8 bases between them. Germline CDR1 and CDR2: LGHNA and YSLEER. The CDR3 extends over 13 amino acids. CDR3 amino acids: CASSHGIEETQYF. DNA for the CDR3: TGCGCCAGCAGCCACGGGATTGAAGAGACCCAGTACTTC.

Only a few counts were recorded for this clone. The V gene is TRBV14, the J gene TRBJ1-2; 7 nucleotides match TRBD1. Trimming cost V 4 bases and J 2 bases; bases outside gene matches: 1. The CDR3 consists of 13 residues. From germline, CDR1 is SGHDN and CDR2 FVKESK. Here the CDR3 DNA reads TGTGCCAGCAGCCTGGACAGGAACTATGGCTACACCTTC. Its protein product is CASSLDRNYGYTF.

This chain uses TRBV28 with TRBJ2-7; D is perhaps TRBD1 (5 bases). This CDR3 region has 13 residues. Trimming cost V 1 base and J 2 bases, with 6 bases left between them. Germline V lookup: CDR1 MDHEN, CDR2 SYDVKM. CDR3 loop: CASSLLGPYEQYF. DNA of the CDR3: TGTGCCAGCAGTTTATTGGGGCCCTACGAGCAGTACTTC.

The chain recombines TRBV6-6 with TRBJ1-1; a weak D match, TRBD1 (5 bases). This CDR3 is 13 amino acids long. V lost 4 bases to trimming and J lost 8 bases, with 14 bases between them. Germline V gene sequence: CDR1 MNHNY, CDR2 SVGAGI (reference sequence). Written as DNA, the CDR3 is TGTGCCAGCAGTTTCGGGACCTCAGAGGAAGCTTTCTTT. It is translated as CASSFGTSEEAFF.

The chain is built from TRBV5-1 and TRBJ1-5; D remains ambiguous. Per germline, CDR1 SGHRS and CDR2 YFSETQ. The CDR3 loop spans 14 amino acids. Trimming took 0 bases from V and 6 from J, leaving 10 bases between them. CDR3 coding DNA: TGCGCCAGCAGCTTGGAAGGCGGGCCTCAGCCCCAGCATTTT. Residues: CASSLEGGPQPQHF.